Described below is a single T cell receptor (beta chain) sequence and its context. Its cognate antigen is unknown. These data belong to a study of T cells in Graves' hyperthyroidism and ophthalmopathy. Background on the study: Any treatment followed the collection of peripheral blood at initial diagnosis. Findings of the study overall: Most thyroid clonotypes expanded above 0.001 were also detected in blood. Ophthalmopathy, as predicted by the model, came a median around 7 months after the prediction.

Amplification targeted TCR beta CDR3 regions from RNA transcripts. Initially, a first-round RT-PCR of the TCR CDR3 employed the HTBI primer set. TCRdb passed the multiplex PCR reads through MiXCR, listing each CDR3 protein once. The data show some 510,000 distinct CDR3 sequences, around 21% seen once. Germline V gene lookup returns CDR1 MNHEY and CDR2 SVGEGT. The V and J ends lost 2 bases and 4 bases respectively, with 15 bases between them. The CDR3 is 15 amino acids. The clonotype was recovered from a young man with Graves' hyperthyroidism. Sequencing used blood. This sequence joins TRBV6-2 or TRBV6-3 and TRBJ2-7; possible D gene TRBD2, 5 bases. The CDR3 reads CASSYKGGSMYEQYF. For the CDR3, the DNA is TGTGCCAGCAGTTACAAAGGCGGGTCGATGTACGAGCAGTACTTC.